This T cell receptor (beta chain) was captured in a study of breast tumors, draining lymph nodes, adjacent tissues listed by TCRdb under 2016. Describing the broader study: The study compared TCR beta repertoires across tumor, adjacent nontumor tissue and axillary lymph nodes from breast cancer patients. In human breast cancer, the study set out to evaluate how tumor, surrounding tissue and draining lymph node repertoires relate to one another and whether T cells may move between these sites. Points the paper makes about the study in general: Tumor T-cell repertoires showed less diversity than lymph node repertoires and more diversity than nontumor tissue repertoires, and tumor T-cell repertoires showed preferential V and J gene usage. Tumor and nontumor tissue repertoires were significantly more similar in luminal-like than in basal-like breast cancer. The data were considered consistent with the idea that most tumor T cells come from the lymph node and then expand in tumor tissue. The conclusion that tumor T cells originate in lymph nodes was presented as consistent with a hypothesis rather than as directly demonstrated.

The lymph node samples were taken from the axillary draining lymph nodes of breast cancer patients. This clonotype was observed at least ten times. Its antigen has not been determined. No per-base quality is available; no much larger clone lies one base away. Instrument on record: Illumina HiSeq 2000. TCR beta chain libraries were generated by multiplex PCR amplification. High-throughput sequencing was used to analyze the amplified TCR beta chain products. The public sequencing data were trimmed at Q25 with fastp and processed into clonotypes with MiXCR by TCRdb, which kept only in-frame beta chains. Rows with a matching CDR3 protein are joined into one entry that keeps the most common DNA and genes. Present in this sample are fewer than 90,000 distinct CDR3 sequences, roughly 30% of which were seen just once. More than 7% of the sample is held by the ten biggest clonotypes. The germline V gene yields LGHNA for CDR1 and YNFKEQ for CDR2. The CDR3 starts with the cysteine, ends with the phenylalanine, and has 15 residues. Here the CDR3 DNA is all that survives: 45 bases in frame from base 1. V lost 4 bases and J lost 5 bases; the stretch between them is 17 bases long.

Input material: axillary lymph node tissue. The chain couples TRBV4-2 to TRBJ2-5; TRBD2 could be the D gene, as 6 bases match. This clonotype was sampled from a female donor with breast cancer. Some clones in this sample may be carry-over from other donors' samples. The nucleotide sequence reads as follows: TGTGCCAGCAGCCTCACCGGGAGCGTGGGCGAGACCCAGTACTTC. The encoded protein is CASSLTGSVGETQYF.